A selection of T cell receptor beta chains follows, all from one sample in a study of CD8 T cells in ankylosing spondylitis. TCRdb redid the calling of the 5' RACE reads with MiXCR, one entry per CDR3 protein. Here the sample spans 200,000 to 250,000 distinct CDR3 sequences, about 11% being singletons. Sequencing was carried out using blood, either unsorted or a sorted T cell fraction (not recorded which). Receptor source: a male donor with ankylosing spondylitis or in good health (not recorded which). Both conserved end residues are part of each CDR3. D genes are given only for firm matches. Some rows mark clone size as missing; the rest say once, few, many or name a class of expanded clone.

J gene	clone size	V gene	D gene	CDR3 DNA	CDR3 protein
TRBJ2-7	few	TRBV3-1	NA	TGTGCCAGCAGCCAAGGGACCCACGAGCAGTACTTC	CASSQGTHEQYF
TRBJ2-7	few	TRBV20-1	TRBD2	TGCAGTGCTAGACCGGGGCTAGCGGATTACTCCTACGAGCAGTACTTC	CSARPGLADYSYEQYF
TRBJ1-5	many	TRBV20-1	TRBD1	TGCAGTGCTGGAGGACAGGGCCCCAATCAGCCCCAGCATTTT	CSAGGQGPNQPQHF
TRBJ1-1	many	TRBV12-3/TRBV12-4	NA	TGTGCCAGCAGTCCTACAGGTTTCACTGAAGCTTTCTTT	CASSPTGFTEAFF
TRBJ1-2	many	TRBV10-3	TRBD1	TGTGCCATCAGTGCCCCCGGGGGGGCAGGGGGTCGGGATGGCTACACCTTC	CAISAPGGAGGRDGYTF
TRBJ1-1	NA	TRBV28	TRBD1	TGTGCCAGCAGCCCTTCCGACAGGGCTCCTGAAGCTTTCTTT	CASSPSDRAPEAFF
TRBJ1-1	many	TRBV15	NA	TGTGCCACCAGCAGCCGGGGGTCCTCTGAAGCTTTCTTT	CATSSRGSSEAFF
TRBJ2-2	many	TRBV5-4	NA	TGTGCCAGCAGCGAGAAGCGGAACACCGGGGAGCTGTTTTTT	CASSEKRNTGELFF
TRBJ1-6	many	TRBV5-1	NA	TGCGCCAGCAGCTTGACCGGGGAGGCCCTCCACTTT	CASSLTGEALHF
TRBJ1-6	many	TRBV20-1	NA	TGCAGTGCTAGAGCGTCCAACAATAATTCACCCCTCCACTTT	CSARASNNNSPLHF
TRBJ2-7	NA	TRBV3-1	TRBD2	TGTGCCAGCAGCCAAGACGTAGCGGGAGGATTGCAGTACTTC	CASSQDVAGGLQYF
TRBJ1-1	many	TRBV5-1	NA	TGCGCCAGCAGCGTTGATGGTGCGGGCACTGAAGCTTTCTTT	CASSVDGAGTEAFF
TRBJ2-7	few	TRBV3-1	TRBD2	TGTGCCAGCAGCCAAGTGACTAGCGGGAGGGCCCTGTACGAGCAGTACTTC	CASSQVTSGRALYEQYF
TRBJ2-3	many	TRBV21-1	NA	TGTGCCAGCAGCCGATCCAGAACAGCTAAGAAAGATACGCAGTATTTT	CASSRSRTAKKDTQYF
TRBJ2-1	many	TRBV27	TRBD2	TGCGCCAGCAGACTAGCGGGAGGATCTATTGAGCAGTTCTTC	CASRLAGGSIEQFF
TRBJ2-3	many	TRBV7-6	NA	TGTGCCAGCAGCTTGGAGGGAGGGACAGCATTCACAGATACGCAGTATTTT	CASSLEGGTAFTDTQYF
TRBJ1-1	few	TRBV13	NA	TGTGCCAGCAGGTTGGGGTGGGTGAACACTGAAGCTTTCTTT	CASRLGWVNTEAFF
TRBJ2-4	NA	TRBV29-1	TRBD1	TGCAGCGTGGGACAGGGGACTTTAGCCAAAAACATTCAGTACTTC	CSVGQGTLAKNIQYF
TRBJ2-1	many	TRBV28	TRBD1	TGTGCCAGCAGTTGGCGACAGGGGGTGGTGTGGAATGAGCAGTTCTTC	CASSWRQGVVWNEQFF
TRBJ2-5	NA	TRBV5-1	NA	TGCGCCAGCAGCTTGGCCTCGTCAGTTCAAGAAGCCCAGTACTTC	CASSLASSVQEAQYF
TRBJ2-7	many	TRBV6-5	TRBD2	TGTGCCAGCAGTTACGTCGGTCTAGCGGTTAGCTCCTACGAGCAGTACTTC	CASSYVGLAVSSYEQYF
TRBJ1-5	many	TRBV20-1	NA	TGCAGTGCTAGAGATGCAGGGAGAATGGATCAGCCCCAGCATTTT	CSARDAGRMDQPQHF
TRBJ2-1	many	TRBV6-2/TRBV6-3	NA	TGTGCCAGCAGTGACCCGGGACAAGATTCCTACAATGAGCAGTTCTTC	CASSDPGQDSYNEQFF